This T cell receptor (beta chain) was recorded in a study of cytomegalovirus exposure and HLA in healthy donors listed by TCRdb under 2017. About the study as a whole: An earlier analysis of about 560 of the donors reported 276 Gb of sequence data and about 120 million unique TCR beta sequences obtained from roughly 180 million T cells. Roughly 300 gigabases of sequencing data and 70 million to 100 million unique TCR sequences were included in an early release covering roughly 700 HLA-typed donors. The genetic ancestry cluster associated with self-reported Caucasian donors included roughly 84% of the roughly 410 genotyped donors. The study was designed to test whether signatures of past pathogen exposure could be identified by cataloging public T cell receptors. Using immunosequencing, the study profiled T cell repertoires from 666 subjects and related those repertoires to cytomegalovirus serostatus. Besides the first cohort of roughly 660 subjects, a separate validation cohort made up of 95 to 150 different subjects was used. To predict cytomegalovirus infection status, the study combined high-throughput TCR immunosequencing, statistical association of individual TCRs with disease status, and machine learning. A later analysis re-examined previously published TCR beta repertoires from roughly 720 donors and added high-resolution HLA genotyping to investigate patterns of TCR occurrence. The later analysis used no new phenotypic data to find candidate immune exposures, relying instead on TCR beta sequences and their occurrence across donors. An earlier analysis of 500 to 750 of the donors applied high-throughput TCR beta sequencing to assess whether each TCR beta V gene segment acted as functional or pseudogenic. Donor age, sex, ethnicity and CMV serostatus were compiled together with the repertoire data. A later genetic analysis took genome-wide SNP genotypes for about 65% of the 666 donors and used that subset as a discovery cohort. All discovery cohort repertoires had been generated using a single sequencing platform. HLA typing covered class I and class II loci at four-digit resolution. The number of typed donors differed by locus: about 629-630 for A, B, C, DRB1 and DQB1; 500 to 550 for DQA1; around 580 for DPA1; and 400 to 480 for DPB1. Roughly 5 DR-DQ haplotypes were handled as single units for association and clustering because linkage in the cohort was strong. On average, 235,054 unique TCR beta nucleotide sequences were sequenced per donor among some 430 genotyped donors of the cohort, with roughly 18% of those sequences being non-productive.

The CDR3 goes from the cysteine to the phenylalanine over 16 residues. Only the CDR3 DNA is retained, 48 bases long and in frame from the first base. V is shortened by 3 bases, J by 5 bases, and the region joining them spans 14 bases. CDR1 KGHSH and CDR2 LQKENI are derived from the germline V gene. Summary of the overall study and its limitations: An earlier analysis of approximately 540 of the donors showed that most TCR beta V segments appeared in productive rearrangements either about 87% or about 30% of the time, which broadly matched IMGT annotations. The cohort was sequenced for TCR beta chains only, and without alpha or paired-chain data the features that could be detected were limited. Correlated functional status among segregating V segments might reflect linkage disequilibrium, but an unknown experimental factor could not be ruled out. A cluster of highly shared sequence variants was judged likely to be a technical artifact of the sequencing pipeline. Because counts were too low, approximately 15 rarely observed V segments, including chromosome 9 orphons, were excluded from the earlier analysis of 587 of the donors. Most TCR sequences were observed very rarely across donors, whereas some public TCRs were present in many individuals. When HLA alleles, especially DR and DQ, strongly co-occurred, attributing TCR associations to individual alleles was difficult. Roughly uniform sequencing depth across donors was assumed in presence/absence analyses, although this assumption may not hold. Three of the identified cytomegalovirus-associated TCR beta chains were confirmed in vitro to be specific for cytomegalovirus antigens. The authors suggested that the approach could potentially be generalized to other disease states and immunological phenotypes. A later analysis associated 16,951 TCR beta sequences with specific HLA alleles at a false discovery rate of 0.05. A total of 164 TCR beta chains were listed by the study as associated with cytomegalovirus. A later genetic analysis associated a missense DCLRE1C variant with V-gene and J-gene trimming of TCR beta chains, and an independent cohort replicated the association. CMV serostatus was the only immune exposure information available for the cohort. According to a later analysis, most CMV-associated TCR beta chains appeared to be HLA-restricted, and the HLA associations seemed to be driven largely by CMV exposure. In a later genetic analysis, fewer N-insertions in productive TCRs were reported among donors in an Asian-associated ancestry cluster than the roughly 700-donor mean. A later analysis reported that several top co-occurrence clusters appeared linked to parvovirus B19, influenza, CMV and Epstein-Barr virus. HLA typing was unavailable for some donors at each locus, so association tests used only the typed subset. In a later analysis, TCR association rates were found to vary across HLA loci, with the most associated TCRs seen for DRB1 alleles and the fewest for HLA-C alleles. A further reported finding was that TCR beta sequences accurately predicted the HLA-A and HLA-B alleles for most subjects in the first cohort. The classifier was reported to diagnose cytomegalovirus status with high specificity and sensitivity in both the original and validation cohorts. In a later analysis, HLA-associated TCR beta chains showed more clonal expansion and lower generation probabilities than non-associated chains that were equally common. Some IMGT-functional V segments, including TRBV6-2 and TRBV6-3, could not be told apart with the 87-base-pair reads, so those segments were excluded.

Worth noting for this clone: What antigen it recognizes has not been identified. No base quality information exists; no much larger clone differs at one position.

Library preparation employed the immunoSEQ multiplex PCR assay. For the multiplex PCR, a mixture combining 60 forward primers for TCR Vbeta segments and 13 reverse primers for TCR Jbeta segments was used. A multiplex PCR assay on genomic DNA amplified the CDR3 region of rearranged TCR beta genes. On the Illumina HiSeq System, the amplified TCR beta libraries were sequenced as 87-base-pair reads. Processing in the source paper ran as follows. Across the roughly 700 repertoires, a later analysis counted tens of millions of unique TCR beta chains, around 11 million of which were shared by at least two donors. A nearest-neighbor algorithm error-corrected the raw reads and collapsed the reads into unique sequences, merging closely related sequences to remove PCR and sequencing errors. CDR3 sequences were aligned to IMGT reference sequences to assign V, D and J gene segments. Each retained sequence needed at least a six-nucleotide match to both a V gene segment and a J gene segment. Rearrangements were called productive when the CDR3 lacked stop codons and stayed in frame with V and J; all others were non-productive. CDR3 was defined by IMGT convention, running from the second conserved V-encoded cysteine to the conserved J-encoded phenylalanine. Sequences without an unambiguous match to a single V gene segment were excluded from the earlier analysis of several hundred of the donors. In an earlier analysis of 450 to 750 of the donors, a V segment was called functional when productive rearrangements were above 56.7%, and segregating when the standard deviation between donors exceeded 5%. A statistical classification framework was developed to diagnose cytomegalovirus status using the catalog of TCR beta chain sequences. V and J gene assignment, in a later analysis, came from comparing TCR nucleotide sequences with IMGT/GENE-DB human TR gene sequences. In a later analysis, CDR3 sequences and most-parsimonious VDJ recombination scenarios were assigned using the TCRdist pipeline. In a later analysis, every TCR beta chain was defined by the combination of its CDR3 amino acid sequence and its V-gene family, and reads without a unique V-gene family were dropped. To address suspected cross-contamination and a sequencing artifact, a later analysis removed roughly 640 highly shared, low-generation-probability nucleotide sequences. A later analysis calculated a clonal expansion index for each public chain from normalized within-repertoire ranks of inferred template counts. In a later analysis, generation probabilities were computed with a VDJ recombination model fitted to out-of-frame rearrangements, and the resulting probabilities were checked against IGoR. A later analysis scored TCR-TCR, TCR-HLA and TCR-CMV co-occurrence with hypergeometric tests, applying a repertoire-size bias correction to TCR pairs. To estimate false discovery rates, a later analysis permuted the HLA or CMV assignments 20 times. In a later analysis, co-occurring TCRs were grouped using DBSCAN, and TCRdist sequence similarity was added for clustering within HLA-allele-positive subsets. Repertoires with fewer than 30,000 or more than 120,000 public chains, plus five repertoires with anomalous nucleotide sharing, were excluded from co-occurrence clustering. This is the immuneACCESS table as TCRdb keeps it, with only in-frame sequences that have V and J called. A part of the clones is gone; compared with another copy, unresolved V genes explain less than half, and the rest is unexplained. The V and J calls and clone size come from that table; D and trimming were worked out from the DNA. The sample table holds approximately 210,000 clones, of which more than 75% were seen once. Under 2% of the sample lies in the top ten.

The cohort consisted of hundreds of healthy bone marrow donors. At the time of sampling, every cohort member was nominally healthy, though immune exposures that went unrecorded were likely present. The donor was CMV seronegative and was included in the group of several hundred seronegative cohort members. Every donor gave a peripheral blood sample, and the peripheral blood mononuclear cells from that sample were used for TCR beta sequencing. The Qiagen DNeasy Blood Extraction Kit was used to extract genomic DNA from the blood cell samples. The V and J segments used are TRBV18 and TRBJ1-6; the D segment cannot be called with confidence. Material: PBMCs. This clonotype was sampled from a young woman in good health and CMV-seronegative. This receptor has the CDR3 CASSPARVENNSPLHF. In nucleotides, the sequence is TGTGCCAGCTCACCCGCCCGCGTGGAGAATAATTCACCCCTCCACTTT.